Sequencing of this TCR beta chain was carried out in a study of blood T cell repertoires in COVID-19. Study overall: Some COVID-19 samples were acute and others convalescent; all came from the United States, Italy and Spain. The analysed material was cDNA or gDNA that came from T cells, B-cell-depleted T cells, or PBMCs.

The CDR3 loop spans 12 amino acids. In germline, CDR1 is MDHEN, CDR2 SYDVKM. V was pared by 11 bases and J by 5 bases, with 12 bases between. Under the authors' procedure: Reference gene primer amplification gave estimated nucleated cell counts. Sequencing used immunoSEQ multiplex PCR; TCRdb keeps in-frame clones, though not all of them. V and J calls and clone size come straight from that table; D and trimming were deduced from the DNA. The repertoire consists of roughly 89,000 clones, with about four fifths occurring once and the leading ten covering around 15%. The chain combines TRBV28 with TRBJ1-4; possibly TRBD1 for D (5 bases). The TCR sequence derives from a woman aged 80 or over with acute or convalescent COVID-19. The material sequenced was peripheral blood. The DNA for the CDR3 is TGTGCCGGGGGACTGAAGAATGAAAAACTGTTTTTT. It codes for CAGGLKNEKLFF.